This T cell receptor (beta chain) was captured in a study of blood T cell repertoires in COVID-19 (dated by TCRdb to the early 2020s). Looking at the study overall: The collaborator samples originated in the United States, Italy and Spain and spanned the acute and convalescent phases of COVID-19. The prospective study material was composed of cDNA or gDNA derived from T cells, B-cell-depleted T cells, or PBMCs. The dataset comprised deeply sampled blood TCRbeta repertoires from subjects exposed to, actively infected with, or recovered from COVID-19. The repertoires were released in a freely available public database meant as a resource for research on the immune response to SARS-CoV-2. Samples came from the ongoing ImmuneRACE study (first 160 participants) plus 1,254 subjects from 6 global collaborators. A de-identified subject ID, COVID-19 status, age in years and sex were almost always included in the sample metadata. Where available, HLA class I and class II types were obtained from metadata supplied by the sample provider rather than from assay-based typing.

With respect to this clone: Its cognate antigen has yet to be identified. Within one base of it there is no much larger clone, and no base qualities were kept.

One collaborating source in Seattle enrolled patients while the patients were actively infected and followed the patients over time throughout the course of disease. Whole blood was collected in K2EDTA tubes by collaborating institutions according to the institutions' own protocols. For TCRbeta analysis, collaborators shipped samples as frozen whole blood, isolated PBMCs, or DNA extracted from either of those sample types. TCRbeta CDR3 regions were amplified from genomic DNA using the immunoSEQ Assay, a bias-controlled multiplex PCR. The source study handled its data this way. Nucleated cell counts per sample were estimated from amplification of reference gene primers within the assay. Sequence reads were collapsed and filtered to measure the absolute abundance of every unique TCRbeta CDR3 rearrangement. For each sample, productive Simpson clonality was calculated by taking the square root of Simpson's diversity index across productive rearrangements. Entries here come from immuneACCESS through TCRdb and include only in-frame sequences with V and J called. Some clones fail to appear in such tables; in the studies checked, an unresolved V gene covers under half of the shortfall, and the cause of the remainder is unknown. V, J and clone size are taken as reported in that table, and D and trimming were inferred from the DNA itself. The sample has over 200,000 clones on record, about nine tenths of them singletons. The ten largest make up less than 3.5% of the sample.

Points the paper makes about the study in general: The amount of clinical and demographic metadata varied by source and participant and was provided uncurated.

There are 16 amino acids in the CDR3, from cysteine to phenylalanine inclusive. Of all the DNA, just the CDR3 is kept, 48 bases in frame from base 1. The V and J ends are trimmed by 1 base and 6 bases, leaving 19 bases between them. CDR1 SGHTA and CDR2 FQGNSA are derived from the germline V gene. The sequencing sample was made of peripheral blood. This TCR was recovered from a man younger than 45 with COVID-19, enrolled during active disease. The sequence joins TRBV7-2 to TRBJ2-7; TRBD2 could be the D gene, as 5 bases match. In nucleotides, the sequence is TGTGCCAGCAGCTTAGTTACTGTGGTCAGCGGACGCGAGCAGTACTTC. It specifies CASSLVTVVSGREQYF.